This T cell receptor (beta chain) is from a study of T cell clonotyping in hematopoietic cell transplantation. General observations from the study: Pathologically expanded recipient clonotypes increased progressively from day 30 to day 180 as diversity fell.

As for this clone: The antigen is not known.

The CDR3 is 16 amino acids. The V gene's germline CDR1 is SGHDT and CDR2 YYEEEE. Trimming shortened V by 0 bases and J by 3 bases, and 14 bases separated the two germline ends. The assay was immunoSEQ multiplex PCR, and TCRdb's table has in-frame clones only and misses some. The table lists tens of thousands of clones, 95% of them singletons. The chain joins TRBV5-6 to TRBJ2-3, with D possibly being TRBD1 (6 bases). Sequenced input: peripheral blood mononuclear cells. This sequence was found in a man aged 25 to 45 in good health. Some clones in this sample may be carry-over from other donors' samples. CDR3 in amino acids: CASSLALAGATDTQYF. As DNA, the CDR3 is TGTGCCAGCAGCTTGGCGTTGGCAGGGGCAACAGATACGCAGTATTTT.